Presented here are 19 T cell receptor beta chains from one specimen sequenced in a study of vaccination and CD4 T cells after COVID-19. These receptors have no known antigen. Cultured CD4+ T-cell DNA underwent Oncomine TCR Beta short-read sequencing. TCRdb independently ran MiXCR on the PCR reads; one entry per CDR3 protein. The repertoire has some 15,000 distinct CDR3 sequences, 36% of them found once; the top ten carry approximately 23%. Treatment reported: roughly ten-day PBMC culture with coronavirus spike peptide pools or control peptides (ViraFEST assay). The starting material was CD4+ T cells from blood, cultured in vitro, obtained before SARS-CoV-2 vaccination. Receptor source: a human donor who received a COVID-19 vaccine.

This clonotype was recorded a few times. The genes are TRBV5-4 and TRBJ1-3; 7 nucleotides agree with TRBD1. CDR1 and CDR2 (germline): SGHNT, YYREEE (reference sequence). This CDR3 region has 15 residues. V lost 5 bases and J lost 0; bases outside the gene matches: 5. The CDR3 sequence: CASRPGTASGNTIYF. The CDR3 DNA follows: TGTGCCAGCAGACCGGGGACAGCCTCTGGAAACACCATATATTTT.

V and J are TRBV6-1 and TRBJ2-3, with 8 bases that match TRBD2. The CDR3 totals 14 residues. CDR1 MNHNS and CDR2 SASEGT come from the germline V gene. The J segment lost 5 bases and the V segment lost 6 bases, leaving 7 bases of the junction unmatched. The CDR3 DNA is TGTGCCAGCAGGCTGATGGCGGGGGGAGATACGCAGTATTTT. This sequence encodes CASRLMAGGDTQYF.

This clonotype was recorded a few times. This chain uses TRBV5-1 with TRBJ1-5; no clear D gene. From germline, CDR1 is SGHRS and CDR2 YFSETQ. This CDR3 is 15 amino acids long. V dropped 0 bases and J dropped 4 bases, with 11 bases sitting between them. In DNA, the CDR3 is TGCGCCAGCAGCTTGGACGGAGGGAGTAATCAGCCCCAGCATTTT. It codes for CASSLDGGSNQPQHF.

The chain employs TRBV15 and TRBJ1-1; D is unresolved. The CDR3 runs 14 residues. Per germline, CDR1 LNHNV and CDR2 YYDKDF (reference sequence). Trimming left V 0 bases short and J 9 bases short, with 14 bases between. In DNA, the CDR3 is TGTGCCACCAGCAGAGACAGGACGGAGGGCCAAGCTTTCTTT. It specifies CATSRDRTEGQAFF. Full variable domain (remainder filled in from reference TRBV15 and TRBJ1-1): DAMVIQNPRYQVTQFGKPVTLSCSQTLNHNVMYWYQQKSSQAPKLLFHYYDKDFNNEADTPDNFQSRRPNTSFCFLDIRSPGLGDTAMYLCATSRDRTEGQAFFGQGTRLTVV.

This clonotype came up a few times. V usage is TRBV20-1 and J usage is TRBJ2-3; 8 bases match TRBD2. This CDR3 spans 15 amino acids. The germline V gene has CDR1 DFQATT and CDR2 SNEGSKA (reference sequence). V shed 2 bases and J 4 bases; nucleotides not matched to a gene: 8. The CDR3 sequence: CSARPGGRVADTQYF. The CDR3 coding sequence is TGCAGTGCTAGACCGGGGGGGCGAGTGGCAGATACGCAGTATTTT.

In DNA, the CDR3 is TGTGCCAGCAGCCCCCCAGGGGAGGCCTCCTACGAGCAGTACTTC. Translated: CASSPPGEASYEQYF. The chain links TRBV7-6 to TRBJ2-7; possibly TRBD1 or TRBD2 for D (6 bases each). The germline CDR1 and CDR2 sequences are SGHVS and FNYEAQ. The CDR3 covers 15 residues. Trimming shortened V by 5 bases and J by 0 bases, and 14 bases separated the two germline ends.

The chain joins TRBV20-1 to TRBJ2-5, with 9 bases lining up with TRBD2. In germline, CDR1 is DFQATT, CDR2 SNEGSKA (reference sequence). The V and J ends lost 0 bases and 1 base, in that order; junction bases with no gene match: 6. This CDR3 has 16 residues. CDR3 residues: CSARDGRLAAQETQYF. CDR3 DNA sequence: TGCAGTGCTAGAGATGGGAGACTAGCGGCCCAAGAGACCCAGTACTTC.

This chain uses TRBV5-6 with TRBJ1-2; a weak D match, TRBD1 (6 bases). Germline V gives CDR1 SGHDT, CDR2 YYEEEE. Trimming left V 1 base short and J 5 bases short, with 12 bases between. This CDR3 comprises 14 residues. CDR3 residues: CASSLPGGGYGYTF. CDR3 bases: TGTGCCAGCAGCTTGCCGGGGGGCGGGTATGGCTACACCTTC.

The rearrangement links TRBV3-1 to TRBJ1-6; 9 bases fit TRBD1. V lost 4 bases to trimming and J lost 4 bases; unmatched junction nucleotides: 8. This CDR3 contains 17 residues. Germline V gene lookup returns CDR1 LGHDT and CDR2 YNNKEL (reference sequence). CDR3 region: CASSPQTGGMYNSPLHF. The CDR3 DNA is TGTGCCAGCAGCCCCCAAACAGGGGGCATGTATAATTCACCCCTCCACTTT.

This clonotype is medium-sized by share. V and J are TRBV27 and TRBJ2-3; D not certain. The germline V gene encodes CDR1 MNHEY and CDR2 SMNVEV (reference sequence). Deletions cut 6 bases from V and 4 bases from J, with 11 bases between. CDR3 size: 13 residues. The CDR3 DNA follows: TGTGCCAGCAGCACCTCCGCCGCAGATACGCAGTATTTT. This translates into CASSTSAADTQYF.

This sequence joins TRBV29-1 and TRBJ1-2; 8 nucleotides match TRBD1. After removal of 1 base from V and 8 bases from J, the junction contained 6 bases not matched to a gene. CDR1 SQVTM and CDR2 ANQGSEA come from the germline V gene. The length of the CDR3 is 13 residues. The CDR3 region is CSVEGDRGGGYTF. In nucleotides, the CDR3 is TGCAGCGTTGAAGGCGACAGGGGAGGGGGCTACACCTTC.

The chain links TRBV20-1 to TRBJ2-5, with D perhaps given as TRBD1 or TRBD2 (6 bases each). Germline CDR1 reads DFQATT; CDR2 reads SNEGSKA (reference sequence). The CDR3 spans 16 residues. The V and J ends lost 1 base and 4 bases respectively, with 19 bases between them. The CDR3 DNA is TGCAGTGCTAGAGCCGGGTTTGTGGGGGGCATAGAGACCCAGTACTTC. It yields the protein CSARAGFVGGIETQYF.

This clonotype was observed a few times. The CDR3 region has the DNA TGTGCCAGCAGCGATCAGAAGCAGCCCCAGCATTTT. Protein: CASSDQKQPQHF. The chain joins TRBV2 to TRBJ1-5; D gene uncertain. V was cut by 6 bases and J by 7 bases, with 10 bases left in between. The CDR3 consists of 12 residues. The germline gives CDR1 SNHLY, CDR2 FYNNEI.

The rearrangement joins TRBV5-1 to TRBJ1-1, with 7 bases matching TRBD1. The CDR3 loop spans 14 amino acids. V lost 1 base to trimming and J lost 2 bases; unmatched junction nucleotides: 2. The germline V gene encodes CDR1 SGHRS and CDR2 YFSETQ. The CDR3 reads CASSLTGVNTEAFF. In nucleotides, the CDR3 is TGCGCCAGCAGCTTGACAGGGGTTAACACTGAAGCTTTCTTT.

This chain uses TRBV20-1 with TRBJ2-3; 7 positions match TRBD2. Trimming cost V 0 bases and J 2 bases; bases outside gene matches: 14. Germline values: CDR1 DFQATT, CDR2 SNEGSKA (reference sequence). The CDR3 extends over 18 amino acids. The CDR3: CSARDGRLAVAYTDTQYF. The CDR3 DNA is TGCAGTGCTAGAGATGGTAGGCTAGCGGTGGCATACACAGATACGCAGTATTTT.

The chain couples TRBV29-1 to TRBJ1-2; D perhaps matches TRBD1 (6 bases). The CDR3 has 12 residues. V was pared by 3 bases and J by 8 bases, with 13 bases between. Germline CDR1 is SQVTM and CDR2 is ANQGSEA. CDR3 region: CSVEGAGYGYTF. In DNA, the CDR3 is TGCAGCGTTGAGGGGGCAGGGTACGGCTACACCTTC.

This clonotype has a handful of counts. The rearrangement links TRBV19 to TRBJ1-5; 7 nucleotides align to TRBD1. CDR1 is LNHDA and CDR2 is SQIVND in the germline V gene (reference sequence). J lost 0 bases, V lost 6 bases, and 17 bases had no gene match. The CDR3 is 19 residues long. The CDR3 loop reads CASRTSFPDRANSNQPQHF. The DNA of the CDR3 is TGTGCCAGTAGAACCTCCTTCCCCGACAGGGCGAATAGCAATCAGCCCCAGCATTTT.

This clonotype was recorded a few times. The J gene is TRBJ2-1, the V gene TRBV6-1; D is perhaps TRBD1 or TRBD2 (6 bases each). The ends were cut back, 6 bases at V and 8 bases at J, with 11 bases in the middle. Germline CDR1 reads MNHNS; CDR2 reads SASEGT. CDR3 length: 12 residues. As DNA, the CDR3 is TGTGCCAGCAGACCAAGGGGGGATGAGCAGTTCTTC. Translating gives CASRPRGDEQFF.

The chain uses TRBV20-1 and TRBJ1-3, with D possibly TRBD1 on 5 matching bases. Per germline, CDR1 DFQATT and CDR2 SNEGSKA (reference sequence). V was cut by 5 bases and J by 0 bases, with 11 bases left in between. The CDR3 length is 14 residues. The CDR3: CSARGHFSGNTIYF. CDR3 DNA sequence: TGCAGTGCTCGCGGACATTTCTCTGGAAACACCATATATTTT.